A single sample is the source of the 3 T cell receptor beta chains below, sequenced in a study of human T cells and chemical hapten exposure. Each CDR3 protein is one row after TCRdb ran MiXCR on the RACE reads. This table has under 300,000 distinct CDR3 sequences, 7.5% to 9% appearing once. Time point given: pre-sensitization, week 0. Treatment here: therapeutic diphenylcyclopropenone sensitization with weekly scalp DPC. The source material was whole blood, sampled in connection with sensitization to the hapten diphenylcyclopropenone (DPC). All receptors derive from a man in his late teens or twenties with alopecia areata. Some clones in this sample may be carry-over from other donors' samples.

This clonotype was observed a handful of times. The V and J genes are TRBV4-1 and TRBJ2-7, with D perhaps assigned TRBD1 or TRBD2 (5 bases each). The CDR3 has 14 amino acids. Germline CDR1 and CDR2: MGHRA and YSYEKL. V lost 1 base and J lost 2, with 9 bases in between. The CDR3 region has the DNA TGCGCCAGCAGCCAAGTAGAGGGGACCTACGAGCAGTACTTC. Translation gives CASSQVEGTYEQYF.

The CDR3 sequence: CSTPWGGTEAFF. In DNA, the CDR3 is TGCAGCACGCCCTGGGGAGGCACTGAAGCTTTCTTT. The chain links TRBV20-1 to TRBJ1-1; no firm D call. The CDR3 sequence is 12 residues long. Germline CDR1 reads DFQATT; CDR2 reads SNEGSKA (reference sequence).

This clonotype was counted a few times. This chain joins TRBV2 and TRBJ1-1; D ambiguous. The germline V gene has CDR1 SNHLY and CDR2 FYNNEI. V was trimmed by 0 bases and J by 3 bases, leaving 11 bases between them. CDR3 length equals 15 residues. The DNA of the CDR3 is TGTGCCAGCAGTGAAGCAACAGCTTGGGACACTGAAGCTTTCTTT. The encoded protein is CASSEATAWDTEAFF.